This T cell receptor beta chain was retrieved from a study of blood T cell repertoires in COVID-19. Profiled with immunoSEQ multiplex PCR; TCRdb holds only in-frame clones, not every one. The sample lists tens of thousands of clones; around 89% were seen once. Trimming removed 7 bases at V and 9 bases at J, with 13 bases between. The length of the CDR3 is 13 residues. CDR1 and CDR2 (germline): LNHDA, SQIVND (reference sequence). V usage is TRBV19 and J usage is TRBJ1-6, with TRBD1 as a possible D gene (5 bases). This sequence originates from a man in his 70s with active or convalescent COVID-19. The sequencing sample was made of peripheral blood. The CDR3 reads CASTAGLGSPLHF. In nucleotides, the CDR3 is TGTGCCAGTACTGCGGGGCTGGGTTCACCCCTCCACTTT.